This entry concerns a single T cell receptor beta chain. Profiled with immunoSEQ multiplex PCR; TCRdb holds only in-frame clones, not every one. In the table there are 2 million or so clones, 85% to 95% of which are singletons. The data derive from a study of shared clonotypes between healthy human individuals. Study details: A donor's plate count was three for CD4 naive and three for CD4 memory; CD8 naive had two and CD8 memory one.

V lost 6 bases and J lost 8, with 10 bases in between. In germline, CDR1 is SGHAT, CDR2 FQNNGV. CDR3 size: 12 residues. The investigators split CD4+ cells into a CD45RA+ naive subset and a CD45RA-negative memory subset. This TCR was recovered from a man between 18 and 29 years old in good health. The chain uses TRBV11-2 and TRBJ1-4, with unresolved D. Input material: naive CD4+ T cells sorted from blood. Indicated subset: CD45RA+ positively selected. Here the CDR3 DNA reads TGTGCCAGCAGTAGTGGGAGGGAAAAACTGTTTTTT. Translating it yields CASSSGREKLFF.